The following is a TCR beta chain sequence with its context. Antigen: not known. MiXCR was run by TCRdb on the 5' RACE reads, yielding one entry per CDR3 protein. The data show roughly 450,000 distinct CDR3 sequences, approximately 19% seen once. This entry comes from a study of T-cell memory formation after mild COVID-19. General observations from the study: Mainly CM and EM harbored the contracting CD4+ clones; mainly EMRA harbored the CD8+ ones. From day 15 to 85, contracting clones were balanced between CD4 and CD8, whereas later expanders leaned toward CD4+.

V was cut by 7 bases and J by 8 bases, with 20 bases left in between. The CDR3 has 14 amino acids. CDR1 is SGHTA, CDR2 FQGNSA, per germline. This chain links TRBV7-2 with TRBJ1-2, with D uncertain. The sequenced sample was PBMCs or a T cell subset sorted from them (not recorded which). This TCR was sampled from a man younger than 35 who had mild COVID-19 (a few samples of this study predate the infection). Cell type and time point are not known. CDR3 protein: CASILSSFGEGYTF. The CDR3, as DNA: TGTGCCAGCATCCTTAGTAGCTTTGGAGAGGGCTACACCTTC. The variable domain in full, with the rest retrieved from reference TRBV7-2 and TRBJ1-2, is GAGVSQSPSNKVTEKGKDVELRCDPISGHTALYWYRQSLGQGLEFLIYFQGNSAPDKSGLPSDRFSAERTGGSVSTLTIQRTQQEDSAVYLCASILSSFGEGYTFGSGTRLTVV.